This T cell receptor beta chain originates from a study of cytotoxic CD8 clonotypes in ibrutinib-treated CLL. For the study at large: On average, approximately 95,000 productive rearrangements and some 240,000 productive templates per sample.

The germline V and J ends were trimmed by 0 bases and 2 bases, with 8 bases remaining between them. CDR1 and CDR2 from the germline V gene are MNHNY and SVGAGI (reference sequence). This CDR3 comprises 15 residues. Profiling relied on immunoSEQ multiplex PCR, and the TCRdb table lists in-frame clones only, not all of them. The table shows approximately 330,000 clones, with approximately 80% occurring only once. The V and J genes are TRBV6-6 and TRBJ1-3; a possible D gene is TRBD1 (5 bases). The receptor comes from a human donor with chronic lymphocytic leukemia. Here the sequenced sample was PBMCs, taken before ibrutinib treatment. The CDR3 loop reads CASSYSQAAGNTIYF. CDR3 coding DNA: TGTGCCAGCAGTTACTCACAGGCTGCTGGAAACACCATATATTTT.